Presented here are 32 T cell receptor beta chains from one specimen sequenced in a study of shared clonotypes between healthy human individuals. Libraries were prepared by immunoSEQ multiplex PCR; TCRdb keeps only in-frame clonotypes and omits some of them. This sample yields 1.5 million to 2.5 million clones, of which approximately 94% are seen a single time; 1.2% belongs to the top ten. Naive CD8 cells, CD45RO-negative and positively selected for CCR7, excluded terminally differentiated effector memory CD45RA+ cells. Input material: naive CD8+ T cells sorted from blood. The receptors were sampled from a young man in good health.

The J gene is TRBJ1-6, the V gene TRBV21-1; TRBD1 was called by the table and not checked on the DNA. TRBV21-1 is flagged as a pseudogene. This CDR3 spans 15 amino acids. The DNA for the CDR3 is TGTGCCAGCAGTTGGCCGGGACAGGCTAATTCACCCCTCCACTTT. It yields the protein CASSWPGQANSPLHF.

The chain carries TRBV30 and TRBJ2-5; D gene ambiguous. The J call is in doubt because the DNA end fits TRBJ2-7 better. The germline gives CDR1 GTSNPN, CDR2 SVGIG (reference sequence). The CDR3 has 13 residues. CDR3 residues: CAWSGVGTYEQYF. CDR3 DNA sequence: TGTGCCTGGAGTGGGGTGGGCACCTACGAGCAGTACTTC.

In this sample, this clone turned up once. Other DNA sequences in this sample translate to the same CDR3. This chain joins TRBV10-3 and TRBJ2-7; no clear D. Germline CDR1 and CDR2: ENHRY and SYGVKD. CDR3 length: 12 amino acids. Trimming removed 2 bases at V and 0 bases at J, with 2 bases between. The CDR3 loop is CAISEGSYEQYF. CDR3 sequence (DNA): TGTGCCATCAGTGAGGGCTCCTACGAGCAGTACTTC.

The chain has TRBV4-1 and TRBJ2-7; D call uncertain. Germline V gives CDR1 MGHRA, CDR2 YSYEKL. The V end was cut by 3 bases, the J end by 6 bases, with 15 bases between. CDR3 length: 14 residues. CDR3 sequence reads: CASSHSSTTGEQYF. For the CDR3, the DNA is TGCGCCAGCAGCCACTCATCGACAACGGGCGAGCAGTACTTC.

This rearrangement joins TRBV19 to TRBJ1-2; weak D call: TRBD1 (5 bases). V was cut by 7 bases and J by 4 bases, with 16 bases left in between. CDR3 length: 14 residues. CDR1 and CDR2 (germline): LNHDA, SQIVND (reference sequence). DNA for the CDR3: TGTGCCAGTAAGAAGGGAGGGGACGGCTATGGCTACACCTTC. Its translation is CASKKGGDGYGYTF.

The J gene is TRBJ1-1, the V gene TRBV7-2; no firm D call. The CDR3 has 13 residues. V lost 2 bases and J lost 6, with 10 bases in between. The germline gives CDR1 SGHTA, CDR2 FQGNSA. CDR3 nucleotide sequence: TGTGCCAGCAGCTTATATACTCTTTCTGAAGCTTTCTTT. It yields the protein CASSLYTLSEAFF.

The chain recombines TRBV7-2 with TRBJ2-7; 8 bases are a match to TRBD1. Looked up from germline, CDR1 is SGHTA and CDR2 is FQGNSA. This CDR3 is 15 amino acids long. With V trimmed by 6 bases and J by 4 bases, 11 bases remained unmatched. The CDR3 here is CASSRNLGQDYEQYF. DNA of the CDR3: TGTGCCAGCAGTCGAAATCTGGGACAGGATTACGAGCAGTACTTC. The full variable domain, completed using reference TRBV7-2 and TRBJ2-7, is GAGVSQSPSNKVTEKGKDVELRCDPISGHTALYWYRQSLGQGLEFLIYFQGNSAPDKSGLPSDRFSAERTGGSVSTLTIQRTQQEDSAVYLCASSRNLGQDYEQYFGPGTRLTVT.

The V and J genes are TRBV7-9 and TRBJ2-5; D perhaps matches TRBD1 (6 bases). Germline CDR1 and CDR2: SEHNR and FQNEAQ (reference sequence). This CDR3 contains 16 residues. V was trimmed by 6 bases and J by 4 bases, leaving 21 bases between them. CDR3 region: CASSISAQGILETQYF. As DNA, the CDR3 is TGTGCCAGCAGTATTAGCGCCCAGGGGATACTAGAGACCCAGTACTTC.

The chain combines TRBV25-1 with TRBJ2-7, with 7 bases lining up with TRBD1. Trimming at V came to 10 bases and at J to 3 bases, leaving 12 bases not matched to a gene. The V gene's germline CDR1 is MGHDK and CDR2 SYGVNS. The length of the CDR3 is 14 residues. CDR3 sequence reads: CATTPTGFYYEQYF. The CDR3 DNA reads TGTGCCACTACCCCGACAGGGTTCTACTACGAGCAGTACTTC.

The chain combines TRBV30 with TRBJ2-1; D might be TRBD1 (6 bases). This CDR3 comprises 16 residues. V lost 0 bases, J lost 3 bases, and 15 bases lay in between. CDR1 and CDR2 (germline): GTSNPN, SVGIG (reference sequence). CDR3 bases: TGTGCCTGGAGTGTATTTCTGGGGGACAACTACAATGAGCAGTTCTTC. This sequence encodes CAWSVFLGDNYNEQFF.

The CDR3 DNA sequence: TGTGCCAGCGGAACCACAGGGGTGGCTGGAAACACCATATATTTT. Its protein is CASGTTGVAGNTIYF. V gene TRBV9 combines with J gene TRBJ1-3, with TRBD1 matching 7 bases. In germline, CDR1 is SGDLS, CDR2 YYNGEE. The CDR3 covers 15 residues. V gave up 7 bases and J gave up 2 bases; unmatched junction bases: 9.

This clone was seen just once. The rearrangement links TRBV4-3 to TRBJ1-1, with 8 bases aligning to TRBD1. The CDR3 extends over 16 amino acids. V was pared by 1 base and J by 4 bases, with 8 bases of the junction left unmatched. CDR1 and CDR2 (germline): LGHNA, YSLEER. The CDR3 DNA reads TGCGCCAGCAGCCAAGTAGGGACAGGCAAAGGCACTGAAGCTTTCTTT. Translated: CASSQVGTGKGTEAFF.

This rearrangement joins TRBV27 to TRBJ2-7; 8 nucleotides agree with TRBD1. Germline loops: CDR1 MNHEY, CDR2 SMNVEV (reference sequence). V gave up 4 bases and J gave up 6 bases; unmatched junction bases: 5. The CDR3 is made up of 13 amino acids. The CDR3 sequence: CASSWQGQAEQYF. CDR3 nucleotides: TGTGCCAGCAGTTGGCAGGGACAGGCCGAGCAGTACTTC.

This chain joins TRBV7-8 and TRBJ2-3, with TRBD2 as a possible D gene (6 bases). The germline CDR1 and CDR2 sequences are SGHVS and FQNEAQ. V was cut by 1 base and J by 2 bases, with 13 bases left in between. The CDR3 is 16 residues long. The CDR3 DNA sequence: TGTGCCAGCAGCTTAGGGGGACTCCAAATCACAGATACGCAGTATTTT. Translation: CASSLGGLQITDTQYF.

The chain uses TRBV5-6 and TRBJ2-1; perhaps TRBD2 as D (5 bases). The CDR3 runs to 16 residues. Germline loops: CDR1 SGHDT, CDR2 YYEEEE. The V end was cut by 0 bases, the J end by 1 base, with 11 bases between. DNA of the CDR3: TGTGCCAGCAGCTTGGGTACGGGGTTGTCCTACAATGAGCAGTTCTTC. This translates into CASSLGTGLSYNEQFF.

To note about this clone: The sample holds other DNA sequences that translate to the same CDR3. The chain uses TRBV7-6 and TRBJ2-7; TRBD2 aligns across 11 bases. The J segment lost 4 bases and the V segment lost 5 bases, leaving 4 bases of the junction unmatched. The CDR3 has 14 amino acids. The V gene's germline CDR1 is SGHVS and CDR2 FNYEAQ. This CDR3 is CASSLTSGSYEQYF. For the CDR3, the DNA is TGTGCCAGCAGCCTAACTAGCGGGAGTTACGAGCAGTACTTC.

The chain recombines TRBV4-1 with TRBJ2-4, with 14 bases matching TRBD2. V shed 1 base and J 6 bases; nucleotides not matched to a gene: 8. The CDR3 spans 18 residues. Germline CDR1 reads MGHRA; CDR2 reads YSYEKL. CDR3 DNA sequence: TGCGCCAGCAGCCAAGGACTAGCGGGAGGGCCTTACGGAAACATTCAGTACTTC. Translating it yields CASSQGLAGGPYGNIQYF.

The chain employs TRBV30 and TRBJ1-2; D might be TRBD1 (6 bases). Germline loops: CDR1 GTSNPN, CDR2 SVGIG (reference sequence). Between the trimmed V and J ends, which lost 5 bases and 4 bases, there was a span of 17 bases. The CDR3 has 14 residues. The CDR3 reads CAWLLRDNPYGYTF. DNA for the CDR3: TGTGCCTGGCTCCTCCGGGACAACCCCTATGGCTACACCTTC.

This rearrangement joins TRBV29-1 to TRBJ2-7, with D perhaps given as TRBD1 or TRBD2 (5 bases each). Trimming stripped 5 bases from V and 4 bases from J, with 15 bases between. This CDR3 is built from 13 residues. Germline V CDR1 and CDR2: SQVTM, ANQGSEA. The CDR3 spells CSVLRTSGYEQYF. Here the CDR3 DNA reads TGCAGCGTTCTCAGGACAAGCGGTTACGAGCAGTACTTC.

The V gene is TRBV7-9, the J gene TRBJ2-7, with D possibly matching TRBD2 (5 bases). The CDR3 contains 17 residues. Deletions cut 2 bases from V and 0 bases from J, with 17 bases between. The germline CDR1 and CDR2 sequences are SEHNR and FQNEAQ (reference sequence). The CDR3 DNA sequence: TGTGCCAGCAGCTTAACCTCCGGGGTGGGGAGCTCCTACGAGCAGTACTTC. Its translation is CASSLTSGVGSSYEQYF.

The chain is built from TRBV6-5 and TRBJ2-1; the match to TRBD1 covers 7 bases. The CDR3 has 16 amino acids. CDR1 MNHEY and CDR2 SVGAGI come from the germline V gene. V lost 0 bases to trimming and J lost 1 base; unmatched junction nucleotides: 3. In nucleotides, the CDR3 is TGTGCCAGCAGTTACTCTCAGGGGGAGTCCTACAATGAGCAGTTCTTC. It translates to CASSYSQGESYNEQFF.

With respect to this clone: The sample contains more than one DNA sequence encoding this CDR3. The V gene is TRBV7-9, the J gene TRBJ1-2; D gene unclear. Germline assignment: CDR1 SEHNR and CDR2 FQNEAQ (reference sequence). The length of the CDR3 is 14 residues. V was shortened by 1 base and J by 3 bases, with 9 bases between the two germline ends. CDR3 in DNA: TGTGCCAGCAGCTTAGGGGGAATCGACTATGGCTACACCTTC. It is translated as CASSLGGIDYGYTF. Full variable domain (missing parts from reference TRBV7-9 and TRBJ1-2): DTGVSQNPRHKITKRGQNVTFRCDPISEHNRLYWYRQTLGQGPEFLTYFQNEAQLEKSRLLSDRFSAERPKGSFSTLEIQRTEQGDSAMYLCASSLGGIDYGYTFGSGTRLTVV.

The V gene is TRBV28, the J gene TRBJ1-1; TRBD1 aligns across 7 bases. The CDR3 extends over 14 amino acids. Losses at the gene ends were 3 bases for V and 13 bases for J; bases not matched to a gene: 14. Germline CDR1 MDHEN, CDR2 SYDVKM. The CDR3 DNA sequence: TGTGCCAGCAGTTTCATAAAAGAGACAGGGACTTTTTTCTTT. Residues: CASSFIKETGTFFF.

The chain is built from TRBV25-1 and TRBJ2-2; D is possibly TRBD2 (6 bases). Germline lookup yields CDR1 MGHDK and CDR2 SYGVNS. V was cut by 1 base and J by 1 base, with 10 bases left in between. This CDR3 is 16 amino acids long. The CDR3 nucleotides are TGTGCCAGCAGTGAATTTGGTAGCGGGAACACCGGGGAGCTGTTTTTT. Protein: CASSEFGSGNTGELFF.

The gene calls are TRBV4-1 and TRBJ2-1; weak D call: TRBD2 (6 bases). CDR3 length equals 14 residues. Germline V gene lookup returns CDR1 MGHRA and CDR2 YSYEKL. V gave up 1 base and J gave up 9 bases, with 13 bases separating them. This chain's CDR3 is CASSQVVGGSEQFF. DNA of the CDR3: TGCGCCAGCAGCCAAGTCGTCGGAGGGAGTGAGCAGTTCTTC.

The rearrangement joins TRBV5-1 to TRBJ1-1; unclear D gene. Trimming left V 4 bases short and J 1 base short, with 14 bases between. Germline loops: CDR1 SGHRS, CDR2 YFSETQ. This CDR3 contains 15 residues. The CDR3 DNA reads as TGCGCCAGCAGCCTCTTGGGATACCCGAACACTGAAGCTTTCTTT. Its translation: CASSLLGYPNTEAFF.

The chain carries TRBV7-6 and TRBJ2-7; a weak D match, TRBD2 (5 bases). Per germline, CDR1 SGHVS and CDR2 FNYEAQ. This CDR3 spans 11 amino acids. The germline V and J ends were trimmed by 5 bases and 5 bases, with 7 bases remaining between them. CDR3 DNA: TGTGCCAGCAGCCCCGGGGACGAGCAGTACTTC. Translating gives CASSPGDEQYF.

The CDR3 DNA sequence: TGTGCCAGCAGCTTAGTTGGACCGAGCTCCTACGAGCAGTACTTC. It translates to CASSLVGPSSYEQYF. The chain employs TRBV7-9 and TRBJ2-7; no firm D call. The CDR3 extends over 15 amino acids. Trimming pared 1 base from V and 0 bases from J, leaving 10 bases between. The V gene's germline CDR1 is SEHNR and CDR2 FQNEAQ (reference sequence).

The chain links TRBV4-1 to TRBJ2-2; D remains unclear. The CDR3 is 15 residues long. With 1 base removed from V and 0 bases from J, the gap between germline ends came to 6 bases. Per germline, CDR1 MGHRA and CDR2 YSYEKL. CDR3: CASSQVISNTGELFF. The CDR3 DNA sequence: TGCGCCAGCAGCCAAGTTATTTCGAACACCGGGGAGCTGTTTTTT.

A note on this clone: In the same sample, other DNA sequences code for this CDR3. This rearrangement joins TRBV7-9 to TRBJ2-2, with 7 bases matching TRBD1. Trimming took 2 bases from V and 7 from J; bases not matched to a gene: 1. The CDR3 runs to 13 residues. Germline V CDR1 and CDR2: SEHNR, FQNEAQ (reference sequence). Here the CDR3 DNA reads TGTGCCAGCAGCTTACCAGGGGGCGGGGAGCTGTTTTTT. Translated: CASSLPGGGELFF.

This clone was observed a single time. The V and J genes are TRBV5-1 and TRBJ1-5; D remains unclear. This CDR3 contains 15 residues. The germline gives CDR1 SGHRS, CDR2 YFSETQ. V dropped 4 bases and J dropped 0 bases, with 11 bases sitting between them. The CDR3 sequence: CASSPGLYSNQPQHF. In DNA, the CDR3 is TGCGCCAGCAGCCCCGGATTATATAGCAATCAGCCCCAGCATTTT.

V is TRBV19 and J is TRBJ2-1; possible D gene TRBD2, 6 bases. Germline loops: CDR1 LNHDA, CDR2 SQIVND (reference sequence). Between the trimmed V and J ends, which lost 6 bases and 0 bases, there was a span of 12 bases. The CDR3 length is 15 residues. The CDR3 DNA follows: TGTGCCAGTAGGGTCGGAGGGAGCTCCTACAATGAGCAGTTCTTC. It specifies CASRVGGSSYNEQFF.